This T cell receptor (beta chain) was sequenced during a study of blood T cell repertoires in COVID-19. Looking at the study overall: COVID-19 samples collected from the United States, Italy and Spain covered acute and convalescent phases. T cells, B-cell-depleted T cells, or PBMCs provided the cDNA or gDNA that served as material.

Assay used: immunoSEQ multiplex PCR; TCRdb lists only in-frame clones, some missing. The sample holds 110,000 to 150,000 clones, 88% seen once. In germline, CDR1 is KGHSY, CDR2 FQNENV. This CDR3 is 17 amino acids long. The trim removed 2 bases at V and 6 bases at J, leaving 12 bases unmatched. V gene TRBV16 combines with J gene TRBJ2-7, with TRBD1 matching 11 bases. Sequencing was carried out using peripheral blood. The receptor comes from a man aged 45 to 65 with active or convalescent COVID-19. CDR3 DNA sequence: TGTGCCAGCAGCCAACCACACGGGACAGGGGGGCTGGGCGAGCAGTACTTC. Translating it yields CASSQPHGTGGLGEQYF. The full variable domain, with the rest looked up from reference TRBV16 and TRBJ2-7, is GEEVAQTPKHLVRGEGQKAKLYCAPIKGHSYVFWYQQVLKNEFKFLISFQNENVFDETGMPKERFSAKCLPNSPCSLEIQATKLEDSAVYFCASSQPHGTGGLGEQYFGPGTRLTVT.